The 20 T cell receptor beta chains presented below share a single source sample, sequenced in a study of beta chain features in type 1 diabetes. Expressed TCRB transcripts were sequenced because the entire RNA isolate underwent reverse transcription. Here immunoSEQ multiplex PCR was the method, and the copy in TCRdb shows in-frame clones only, minus some. Among 200,000 to 300,000 clones listed, 25% to 30% were seen once. The sample was central memory CD4+ T cells from blood. Receptors originate from a man aged 25 to 40 in good health.

V is TRBV10-2 and J is TRBJ2-7; TRBD1 aligns across 9 bases. CDR1 and CDR2 from the germline V gene are WSHSY and SAAADI. This CDR3 region has 11 residues. V gave up 8 bases and J gave up 4 bases; unmatched junction bases: 0. The CDR3 loop reads CASGQGYEQYF. CDR3 sequence (DNA): TGCGCCAGCGGACAGGGGTACGAGCAGTACTTC.

This clone was observed a few times. In nucleotides, the CDR3 is TGTGCCAGCTCACCTCAAGGACTGGGTGAAGCTTTCTTT. It encodes CASSPQGLGEAFF. The chain is built from TRBV18 and TRBJ1-1; D remains unclear. Germline V gene sequence: CDR1 KGHSH, CDR2 LQKENI. The CDR3 contains 13 residues. Trimming removed 3 bases from V and 7 bases from J, with 12 bases in between.

The V gene is TRBV30, the J gene TRBJ2-1, with a weak D call TRBD2 (6 bases). Germline CDR1 and CDR2: GTSNPN and SVGIG (reference sequence). V lost 8 bases and J 2 bases, leaving 13 bases between the germline ends. The CDR3 length is 13 residues. The CDR3 bases are TGTGCCGGCTGGGGGGAACCCTACAATGAGCAGTTCTTC. Translating it yields CAGWGEPYNEQFF.

This clone was seen only a few times. V is TRBV30 and J is TRBJ1-5; D is ambiguous. V shed 3 bases and J shed 6 bases, with 15 bases lying between them. The CDR3 runs 14 residues. The V gene's germline CDR1 is GTSNPN and CDR2 SVGIG (reference sequence). DNA for the CDR3: TGTGCCTGGAGCGATGGTCTAGGGTCTCAGCCCCAGCATTTT. Its protein product is CAWSDGLGSQPQHF. Variable domain in full (rest from reference TRBV30 and TRBJ1-5): SQTIHQWPATLVQPVGSPLSLECTVEGTSNPNLYWYRQAAGRGLQLLFYSVGIGQISSEVPQNLSASRPQDRQFILSSKKLLLSDSGFYLCAWSDGLGSQPQHFGDGTRLSIL.

This rearrangement joins TRBV27 to TRBJ2-7; a possible D gene is TRBD1 (5 bases). CDR1 is MNHEY, CDR2 SMNVEV, per germline (reference sequence). Trimming shortened V by 6 bases and J by 0 bases, and 12 bases separated the two germline ends. This CDR3 is built from 14 residues. DNA of the CDR3: TGTGCCAGCAGACGCCAGGGCAGCTCCTACGAGCAGTACTTC. Translating gives CASRRQGSSYEQYF.

Worth noting for this clone: Other DNA sequences in the same sample also yield this CDR3. The V and J genes are TRBV5-1 and TRBJ2-7; D is undetermined. This CDR3 is 13 amino acids long. Trimming removed 1 base from V and 0 bases from J, with 5 bases in between. In germline, CDR1 is SGHRS, CDR2 YFSETQ. As DNA, the CDR3 is TGCGCCAGCAGCTTGAGAGTCTCCTACGAGCAGTACTTC. Protein product: CASSLRVSYEQYF.

The V call is TRBV5-1, the J call TRBJ2-3; D remains ambiguous. Trimming pared 0 bases from V and 2 bases from J, leaving 13 bases between. The CDR3 sequence is 16 residues long. Germline CDR1 is SGHRS and CDR2 is YFSETQ. The CDR3 sequence is CASSLASSTSTDTQYF. In DNA form, the CDR3 reads TGCGCCAGCAGCTTGGCCTCAAGCACCTCCACAGATACGCAGTATTTT.

This chain uses TRBV7-2 with TRBJ2-7; 7 bases are a match to TRBD1. This CDR3 is 14 amino acids long. Per the germline V gene, CDR1 is SGHTA and CDR2 is FQGNSA. The trim removed 5 bases at V and 3 bases at J, leaving 7 bases unmatched. CDR3 protein: CASSKTGQLYEQYF. The CDR3 DNA sequence: TGTGCCAGCAGCAAAACGGGACAGCTCTACGAGCAGTACTTC.

This clone was picked up one time. This chain uses TRBV2 with TRBJ1-1; D perhaps matches TRBD1 (6 bases). This CDR3 comprises 10 residues. Germline V gene sequence: CDR1 SNHLY, CDR2 FYNNEI. Trimming left V 6 bases short and J 9 bases short, with 8 bases between. CDR3 protein: CASSTGKAFF. DNA of the CDR3: TGTGCCAGCAGCACAGGGAAAGCTTTCTTT.

Comment on this clone: Other DNA variants within this sample encode the same CDR3. This rearrangement joins TRBV5-1 to TRBJ2-3, with D maybe TRBD1 (7 bases). In germline, CDR1 is SGHRS, CDR2 YFSETQ. Trimming left V 0 bases short and J 4 bases short, with 12 bases between. The CDR3 is 15 residues long. For the CDR3, the DNA is TGCGCCAGCAGCTTGGGGCAGGGGGGCGCAGATACGCAGTATTTT. Amino acid sequence: CASSLGQGGADTQYF.

V gene TRBV30 combines with J gene TRBJ1-5, with 11 positions matching TRBD1. The CDR3 consists of 15 residues. With V trimmed by 6 bases and J by 0 bases, 4 bases remained unmatched. The germline V gene encodes CDR1 GTSNPN and CDR2 SVGIG (reference sequence). The CDR3: CACTDRGLSNQPQHF. The CDR3 nucleotides are TGTGCCTGCACGGACAGGGGGCTTAGCAATCAGCCCCAGCATTTT.

The chain joins TRBV2 to TRBJ2-7; 8 nucleotides match TRBD2. Per germline, CDR1 SNHLY and CDR2 FYNNEI. This CDR3 is 14 amino acids long. V shed 4 bases and J 3 bases; nucleotides not matched to a gene: 5. The CDR3, as DNA: TGTGCCAGCAGTGGGGCTAGCGGGTACTACGAGCAGTACTTC. Its protein product is CASSGASGYYEQYF.

In this sample, this clone turned up a few times. V is TRBV29-1 and J is TRBJ2-2, with 11 bases matching TRBD2. Germline CDR1 SQVTM, CDR2 ANQGSEA. V shed 5 bases and J 6 bases; nucleotides not matched to a gene: 5. The CDR3 has 14 residues. The DNA of the CDR3 is TGCAGCGTTAGTAGCGGGAGGGTATCCGGGGAGCTGTTTTTT. This translates into CSVSSGRVSGELFF.

This clone was counted a single time. Other DNA variants within this sample encode the same CDR3. The chain employs TRBV20-1 and TRBJ2-5; the D gene could be TRBD1 or TRBD2 (5 bases each). V was trimmed by 3 bases and J by 3 bases, leaving 5 bases between them. The CDR3 consists of 11 residues. From germline, CDR1 is DFQATT and CDR2 SNEGSKA (reference sequence). DNA of the CDR3: TGCAGTGCTAGGGGGGAAGAGACCCAGTACTTC. Translated: CSARGEETQYF.

This chain connects TRBV30 to TRBJ2-7; 8 nucleotides line up with TRBD1. V was clipped by 4 bases and J by 7 bases; unmatched bases: 9. Germline CDR1 GTSNPN, CDR2 SVGIG (reference sequence). There are 13 residues in the CDR3. This CDR3 is CAWTRGRAVEQYF. CDR3 nucleotides: TGTGCCTGGACCAGGGGGCGGGCCGTGGAGCAGTACTTC. Supplemented by reference TRBV30 and TRBJ2-7, the full variable domain reads SQTIHQWPATLVQPVGSPLSLECTVEGTSNPNLYWYRQAAGRGLQLLFYSVGIGQISSEVPQNLSASRPQDRQFILSSKKLLLSDSGFYLCAWTRGRAVEQYFGPGTRLTVT.

This clone was seen many times. The chain links TRBV28 to TRBJ2-7, with D possibly matching TRBD2 (6 bases). Germline V gives CDR1 MDHEN, CDR2 SYDVKM. Trimming took 4 bases from V and 0 from J, leaving 13 bases between them. This CDR3 region has 15 residues. This CDR3 is CASSSVSGSSYEQYF. CDR3 sequence (DNA): TGTGCCAGCAGTTCTGTTAGCGGAAGCTCCTACGAGCAGTACTTC.

The chain has TRBV28 and TRBJ2-3; TRBD2 matches 10 bases. The CDR3 covers 16 residues. V lost 3 bases and J lost 3; bases outside the gene matches: 6. Germline assignment: CDR1 MDHEN and CDR2 SYDVKM. The CDR3: CASSFGLAVGTDTQYF. The CDR3 DNA follows: TGTGCCAGCAGTTTTGGACTAGCGGTCGGAACAGATACGCAGTATTTT.

The rearrangement joins TRBV5-1 to TRBJ1-6; tentatively, D is TRBD1 (5 bases). The CDR3 spans 14 residues. The germline V gene has CDR1 SGHRS and CDR2 YFSETQ. V was cut by 5 bases and J by 8 bases, with 14 bases left in between. The CDR3 loop reads CASRAGAEDSPLHF. In DNA, the CDR3 is TGCGCCAGCAGGGCCGGGGCGGAGGATTCACCCCTCCACTTT.

The chain couples TRBV15 to TRBJ2-5; TRBD1 agrees at 7 bases. Germline assignment: CDR1 LNHNV and CDR2 YYDKDF (reference sequence). This CDR3 comprises 17 residues. V gave up 3 bases and J gave up 0 bases; unmatched junction bases: 10. The CDR3 protein is CATSSSGTALYQETQYF. CDR3 sequence (DNA): TGTGCCACCAGCAGTTCCGGGACAGCCTTGTACCAAGAGACCCAGTACTTC.

V is TRBV29-1 and J is TRBJ2-1; 10 nucleotides match TRBD1. The CDR3 sequence is 12 residues long. Per the germline V gene, CDR1 is SQVTM and CDR2 is ANQGSEA. The CDR3 protein is CMGTGDSNEQFF. The CDR3 DNA sequence: TGCATGGGGACAGGGGACTCCAATGAGCAGTTCTTC.